One sample yielded the 19 T cell receptor beta chains listed below, sequenced in a study of T cell responses to AZD1222 COVID-19 vaccine. The data were produced by immunoSEQ multiplex PCR, yet TCRdb's version contains in-frame clones alone and is incomplete. The profile shows 110,000 to 150,000 clones, roughly nine tenths of them singletons. Sample: peripheral blood, taken on day 0 of AZD1222 vaccination. Receptors originate from an adult in good health.

The chain combines TRBV5-4 with TRBJ2-2; 13 nucleotides line up with TRBD2. The germline V gene encodes CDR1 SGHNT and CDR2 YYREEE (reference sequence). The V and J ends lost 4 bases and 3 bases, in that order; junction bases with no gene match: 12. The CDR3 contains 19 residues. CDR3 residues: CASSRGLAGLLGDTGELFF. The CDR3 bases are TGTGCCAGCAGCCGGGGACTAGCGGGACTATTAGGTGACACCGGGGAGCTGTTTTTT.

The chain joins TRBV7-2 to TRBJ2-3; D remains unclear. This CDR3 spans 13 amino acids. CDR1 and CDR2 (germline): SGHTA, FQGNSA. Trimming left V 0 bases short and J 2 bases short, with 3 bases between. The CDR3 loop is CASSLAYTDTQYF. DNA for the CDR3: TGTGCCAGCAGCTTAGCCTACACAGATACGCAGTATTTT.

The chain carries TRBV5-5 and TRBJ1-1, with D tentatively TRBD1 (5 bases). The length of the CDR3 is 17 residues. Germline CDR1 reads SGHKS; CDR2 reads YYEKEE (reference sequence). The V and J ends lost 0 bases and 0 bases respectively, with 15 bases between them. CDR3: CASSLGQGRSMNTEAFF. CDR3 coding DNA: TGTGCCAGCAGCTTGGGTCAGGGCAGATCTATGAACACTGAAGCTTTCTTT.

This chain connects TRBV18 to TRBJ2-7; 8 nucleotides match TRBD1. The CDR3 contains 15 residues. V shed 5 bases and J 5 bases; nucleotides not matched to a gene: 11. In germline, CDR1 is KGHSH, CDR2 LQKENI. The CDR3 loop is CASSSGQGSLHEQYF. In DNA form, the CDR3 reads TGTGCCAGCTCATCAGGACAGGGTTCATTACACGAGCAGTACTTC.

The J gene is TRBJ1-4, the V gene TRBV3-1 (or the pseudogene TRBV3-2), with unresolved D. V lost 6 bases and J 6 bases, leaving 17 bases between the germline ends. The CDR3 loop spans 15 amino acids. CDR1 is LGHDT, CDR2 YNNKEL, per germline (reference sequence). The chain's CDR3 is CASSRYTRTHEKLFF. DNA of the CDR3: TGTGCCAGCAGTCGTTACACTAGGACCCATGAAAAACTGTTTTTT.

The chain is built from TRBV7-9 and TRBJ1-4, with a possible D match to TRBD1 (6 bases). This CDR3 contains 15 residues. Trimming removed 2 bases from V and 8 bases from J, with 15 bases in between. The germline V gene has CDR1 SEHNR and CDR2 FQNEAQ (reference sequence). The CDR3 reads CASSLRGTREEKLFF. The DNA for the CDR3 is TGTGCCAGCAGCTTAAGGGGGACGCGGGAGGAAAAACTGTTTTTT.

The chain employs TRBV7-9 and TRBJ2-2, with 7 positions matching TRBD2. Germline CDR1 is SEHNR and CDR2 is FQNEAQ (reference sequence). This CDR3 has 17 residues. After removal of 5 bases from V and 6 bases from J, the junction contained 15 bases not matched to a gene. This chain's CDR3 is CASSPINGGSRPGELFF. The CDR3, as DNA: TGTGCCAGCAGCCCGATCAACGGCGGGAGCCGGCCCGGGGAGCTGTTTTTT. The full variable domain, with the rest looked up from reference TRBV7-9 and TRBJ2-2, is DTGVSQNPRHKITKRGQNVTFRCDPISEHNRLYWYRQTLGQGPEFLTYFQNEAQLEKSRLLSDRFSAERPKGSFSTLEIQRTEQGDSAMYLCASSPINGGSRPGELFFGEGSRLTVL.

The CDR3 nucleotides read TGTGCCAGTAGTGGGCTAGCGGGGTGGACAGATACGCAGTATTTT. Translated: CASSGLAGWTDTQYF. The chain couples TRBV19 to TRBJ2-3, with 9 bases matching TRBD2. Trimming cost V 5 bases and J 3 bases; bases outside gene matches: 6. This CDR3 spans 15 amino acids. From germline, CDR1 is LNHDA and CDR2 SQIVND (reference sequence).

This chain uses TRBV19 with TRBJ1-4; D uncertain. The CDR3 has 20 residues. V lost 3 bases to trimming and J lost 5 bases, with 28 bases between them. The germline V gene encodes CDR1 LNHDA and CDR2 SQIVND (reference sequence). The chain's CDR3 is CASSIRMLGYHRPQNEKLFF. In DNA form, the CDR3 reads TGTGCCAGTAGTATTCGGATGTTGGGCTACCACCGTCCCCAGAATGAAAAACTGTTTTTT.

The chain combines TRBV19 with TRBJ2-5; unclear D gene. This CDR3 has 11 amino acids. Germline V CDR1 and CDR2: LNHDA, SQIVND (reference sequence). Between the trimmed V and J ends, which lost 3 bases and 4 bases, there was a span of 3 bases. Written as DNA, the CDR3 is TGTGCCAGTAGTATCAGAGAGACCCAGTACTTC. It specifies CASSIRETQYF.

V gene TRBV28 combines with J gene TRBJ1-2; 8 nucleotides align to TRBD1. Germline V gene sequence: CDR1 MDHEN, CDR2 SYDVKM. The J segment lost 1 base and the V segment lost 8 bases, leaving 6 bases of the junction unmatched. This CDR3 has 14 residues. CDR3 DNA: TGTGCCAGCTATCAGGGGGCGCTTAACTATGGCTACACCTTC. Amino acids: CASYQGALNYGYTF.

The rearrangement joins TRBV3-1 (or the pseudogene TRBV3-2) to TRBJ1-6; no definite D call. This CDR3 region has 12 residues. V shed 4 bases and J shed 10 bases, with 8 bases lying between them. CDR1 and CDR2 from the germline V gene are LGHDT and YNNKEL (reference sequence). The CDR3 here is CASSLRTSPLHF. For the CDR3, the DNA is TGTGCCAGCAGCCTCCGGACGTCACCCCTCCACTTT.

The gene calls are TRBV6-5 and TRBJ1-2; possibly TRBD1 for D (6 bases). From germline, CDR1 is MNHEY and CDR2 SVGAGI. This CDR3 contains 15 residues. V lost 0 bases and J 6 bases, leaving 14 bases between the germline ends. Here the CDR3 reads CASSYSIWGQDGYTF. CDR3 bases: TGTGCCAGCAGTTACTCGATATGGGGGCAGGATGGCTACACCTTC.

In this sample, this clone turned up once. The rearrangement uses TRBV6-5 and TRBJ2-7; the match to TRBD2 covers 8 bases. This CDR3 comprises 14 residues. Trimming removed 2 bases from V and 3 bases from J; junction bases left unmatched: 3. The V gene's germline CDR1 is MNHEY and CDR2 SVGAGI. CDR3 sequence (DNA): TGTGCCAGCAGTTACGTGGGACTAGACTACGAGCAGTACTTC. This codes for CASSYVGLDYEQYF.

The V and J genes are TRBV5-1 and TRBJ1-6; tentatively, D is TRBD1 (6 bases). The CDR3 contains 15 residues. V was shortened by 4 bases and J by 10 bases, with 18 bases between the two germline ends. Germline V CDR1 and CDR2: SGHRS, YFSETQ. The CDR3: CASSQNWDIGSPLHF. CDR3 bases: TGCGCCAGCAGCCAAAACTGGGACATCGGATCACCCCTCCACTTT.

The rearrangement joins TRBV7-2 to TRBJ2-3; D remains ambiguous. The CDR3 totals 13 residues. Trimming shortened V by 5 bases and J by 2 bases, and 8 bases separated the two germline ends. The germline CDR1 and CDR2 sequences are SGHTA and FQGNSA. The CDR3 sequence is CASSKDPTDTQYF. CDR3 bases: TGTGCCAGCAGCAAGGATCCCACAGATACGCAGTATTTT.

The V and J genes are TRBV30 and TRBJ1-1; no clear D. CDR1 and CDR2 from the germline V gene are GTSNPN and SVGIG (reference sequence). The CDR3 loop spans 12 amino acids. Trimming pared 1 base from V and 6 bases from J, leaving 9 bases between. CDR3 residues: CAWSDGVAEAFF. The CDR3 DNA reads TGTGCCTGGAGTGACGGGGTCGCTGAAGCTTTCTTT. Full variable domain (outside the CDR3, taken from reference TRBV30 and TRBJ1-1): SQTIHQWPATLVQPVGSPLSLECTVEGTSNPNLYWYRQAAGRGLQLLFYSVGIGQISSEVPQNLSASRPQDRQFILSSKKLLLSDSGFYLCAWSDGVAEAFFGQGTRLTVV.

The V gene is TRBV7-2, the J gene TRBJ1-4, with D perhaps TRBD1 (5 bases). CDR1 and CDR2 from the germline V gene are SGHTA and FQGNSA. Deletions cut 0 bases from V and 7 bases from J, with 9 bases between. The CDR3 spans 14 residues. The CDR3 loop reads CASSLATGGEKLFF. For the CDR3, the DNA is TGTGCCAGCAGCTTAGCTACTGGGGGTGAAAAACTGTTTTTT.

V is TRBV7-8 and J is TRBJ1-2, with a weak D call TRBD1 (5 bases). The V end was cut by 7 bases, the J end by 6 bases, with 12 bases between. Germline CDR1 and CDR2: SGHVS and FQNEAQ. The CDR3 covers 12 residues. The CDR3 sequence: CASKGYTDGYTF. The CDR3 coding sequence is TGTGCCAGCAAGGGGTACACGGATGGCTACACCTTC.